This TCR beta chain comes out of a study of T cell responses to AZD1222 COVID-19 vaccine. Germline assignment: CDR1 SGHVS and CDR2 FQNEAQ. V lost 5 bases and J lost 2; bases outside the gene matches: 5. The CDR3 length is 17 residues. The assay was immunoSEQ multiplex PCR, and TCRdb's table has in-frame clones only and misses some. This repertoire shows 96,000 or so clones, around 90% found once; its top ten account for roughly 26%. Sequenced material: peripheral blood, taken on day 0 of AZD1222 vaccination. This TCR came from an adult in good health. The chain uses TRBV7-8 and TRBJ2-6; 11 nucleotides agree with TRBD1. The CDR3 region is CASSPRTGGTGANVLTF. The CDR3, as DNA: TGTGCCAGCAGCCCTCGGACAGGGGGCACTGGGGCCAACGTCCTGACTTTC.